This T cell receptor (beta chain) was sequenced in a study of blood T cell repertoires in COVID-19. Looking at the study overall: PBMCs, B-cell-depleted T cells, or T cells were the source of the cDNA or gDNA that made up the material.

V dropped 5 bases and J dropped 5; count of bases not matched to a gene: 11. The germline gives CDR1 MDHEN, CDR2 SYDVKM. The CDR3 extends over 15 amino acids. The Seattle patients, enrolled during active infection, were followed longitudinally. The data were produced by immunoSEQ multiplex PCR, yet TCRdb's version contains in-frame clones alone and is incomplete. Seen here are around 360,000 clones, over 75% observed once, and the top ten hold roughly a tenth. The receptor's source is a woman in her twenties or thirties with COVID-19, enrolled during active disease. The V and J genes are TRBV28 and TRBJ1-2; 7 bases fit TRBD1. Sequencing input: peripheral blood. The CDR3 spells CASSEPRGTGYGYTF. For the CDR3, the DNA is TGTGCCAGCAGTGAACCCAGGGGGACGGGATATGGCTACACCTTC.